Sequencing of this T cell receptor beta chain was carried out in a study of cytomegalovirus exposure and HLA in healthy donors. The overall study: Earlier sequencing of around 190 million T cells yielded around 100 million unique TCR beta sequences. Within the Caucasian-associated ancestry cluster were about 81% of the 398 genotyped donors. Points from the study as a whole: Looking again later, the authors saw that most CMV-associated TCR beta chains seemed HLA-restricted. Later analysis reportedly placed an Asian-associated ancestry cluster below the roughly 640-donor mean in N-insertions.

The ends were cut back, 8 bases at V and 0 bases at J, with 14 bases in the middle. The germline V gene encodes CDR1 PRHDT and CDR2 FYEKMQ (reference sequence). CDR3 length: 14 amino acids. Of note for this clone: Its antigen is not identified.

PCR amplification relied on 60 Vbeta primers (plus 13 Jbeta primers). Clones were read by immunoSEQ multiplex PCR, and TCRdb kept only the in-frame ones, dropping some. The sample has about 82,000 clones, 70% to 85% seen once. This TCR was recovered from a human donor in good health. Sequencing was performed on PBMCs. This chain links TRBV13 with TRBJ2-7; tentatively, D is TRBD1 (5 bases). The CDR3 DNA reads as TGTGCCAGCGGCTGGACGACAGCCTCCTACGAGCAGTACTTC. This codes for CASGWTTASYEQYF.